This passage covers 8 T cell receptor beta chains from one sample sequenced in a study of blood T cell repertoires in COVID-19. Assay used: immunoSEQ multiplex PCR; TCRdb lists only in-frame clones, some missing. The sample shows some 150,000 clones, approximately 86% of them seen only once. The sample consisted of peripheral blood. The receptors stem from a woman of 80 years or more in a cohort sampled during active or convalescent COVID-19.

About this clone itself: This CDR3 is also generated by other DNA sequences in the sample. The chain carries TRBV15 and TRBJ2-1, with 10 bases that match TRBD1. There are 14 residues in the CDR3. CDR1 is LNHNV and CDR2 is YYDKDF in the germline V gene (reference sequence). After removal of 9 bases from V and 7 bases from J, the junction contained 9 bases not matched to a gene. CDR3: CATSRDRGYNEQFF. CDR3 DNA sequence: TGTGCCACTTCACGGGACAGGGGTTATAATGAGCAGTTCTTC.

The J gene is TRBJ2-1, the V gene TRBV7-9, with 13 bases identical to TRBD2. Germline CDR1 is SEHNR and CDR2 is FQNEAQ (reference sequence). J was trimmed by 15 bases and V by 3 bases; bases with no gene match: 11. This CDR3 spans 15 amino acids. The CDR3 region has the DNA TGTGCCAGCAGCTTGACTAGCGGGGGGACAGGTCGATGGTTCTTC. It encodes CASSLTSGGTGRWFF.

V usage is TRBV5-1 and J usage is TRBJ2-3, with 7 nucleotides matching TRBD1. This CDR3 is built from 16 residues. Trimming took 3 bases from V and 6 from J; bases not matched to a gene: 13. Germline V gene lookup returns CDR1 SGHRS and CDR2 YFSETQ. DNA of the CDR3: TGCGCCAGCAGCTCGAGCCGGACAGGAGTCGGGGATACGCAGTATTTT. Translating gives CASSSSRTGVGDTQYF.

Here the CDR3 DNA reads TGTGCCAGCACCGAAGCGGAGAGTTATAATTCACCCCTCCACTTT. Its protein is CASTEAESYNSPLHF. The chain joins TRBV25-1 to TRBJ1-6, with D unclear. Trimming took 7 bases from V and 4 from J, leaving 14 bases between them. This CDR3 spans 15 amino acids. CDR1 and CDR2 (germline): MGHDK, SYGVNS.

A remark on this clone: This specimen includes other DNA sequences encoding the same CDR3. The chain is built from TRBV15 and TRBJ1-3; D is perhaps TRBD1 (6 bases). Trimming removed 0 bases at V and 2 bases at J, with 8 bases between. Germline values: CDR1 LNHNV, CDR2 YYDKDF (reference sequence). The CDR3 extends over 15 amino acids. The CDR3 bases are TGTGCCACCAGCAGAGACCGGACAGCTGGAAACACCATATATTTT. Amino acid sequence: CATSRDRTAGNTIYF.

The gene calls are TRBV4-1 and TRBJ1-6; 9 bases map to TRBD1. Germline trimming cut 1 base from V and 6 bases from J; bases unmatched to any gene: 4. Germline V gene data show CDR1 as MGHRA and CDR2 as YSYEKL. CDR3 length: 16 residues. The CDR3 sequence is CASSQGGTGSNSPLHF. In DNA, the CDR3 is TGCGCCAGCAGCCAAGGAGGGACAGGGTCTAATTCACCCCTCCACTTT.

The gene calls are TRBV11-2 and TRBJ2-3; 7 bases fit TRBD1. CDR1 and CDR2 from the germline V gene are SGHAT and FQNNGV. The trim removed 6 bases at V and 1 base at J, leaving 10 bases unmatched. This CDR3 has 16 residues. The CDR3 here is CASRPIRDSRTDTQYF. In DNA, the CDR3 is TGTGCCAGCAGACCCATCCGGGACAGTCGCACAGATACGCAGTATTTT. Full variable domain (missing parts from reference TRBV11-2 and TRBJ2-3): EAGVAQSPRYKIIEKRQSVAFWCNPISGHATLYWYQQILGQGPKLLIQFQNNGVVDDSQLPKDRFSAERLKGVDSTLKIQPAKLEDSAVYLCASRPIRDSRTDTQYFGPGTRLTVL.

This chain links TRBV23-1 with TRBJ1-5, with TRBD1 matching 7 bases. TRBV23-1 is placed among ORFs of uncertain function. The CDR3 is 19 amino acids. Trimming cost V 2 bases and J 1 base; bases outside gene matches: 14. CDR3 nucleotides: TGCGCCAGCAGTCAACGGACAGGTGGAGCCCTTAGGAGCAATCAGCCCCAGCATTTT. It codes for CASSQRTGGALRSNQPQHF.